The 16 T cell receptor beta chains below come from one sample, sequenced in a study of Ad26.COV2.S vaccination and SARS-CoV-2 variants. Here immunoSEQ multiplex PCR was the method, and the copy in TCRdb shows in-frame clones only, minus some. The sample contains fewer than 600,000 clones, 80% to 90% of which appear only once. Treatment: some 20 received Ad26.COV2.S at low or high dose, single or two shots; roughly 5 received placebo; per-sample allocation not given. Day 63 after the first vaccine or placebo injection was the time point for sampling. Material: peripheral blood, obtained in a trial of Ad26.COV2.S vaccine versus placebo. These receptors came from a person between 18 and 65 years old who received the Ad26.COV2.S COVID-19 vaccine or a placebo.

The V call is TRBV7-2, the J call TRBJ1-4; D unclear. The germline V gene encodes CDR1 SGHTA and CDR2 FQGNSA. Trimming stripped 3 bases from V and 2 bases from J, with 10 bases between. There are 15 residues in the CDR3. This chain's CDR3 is CASSLGGLTNEKLFF. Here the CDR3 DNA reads TGTGCCAGCAGCTTGGGCGGACTTACTAATGAAAAACTGTTTTTT.

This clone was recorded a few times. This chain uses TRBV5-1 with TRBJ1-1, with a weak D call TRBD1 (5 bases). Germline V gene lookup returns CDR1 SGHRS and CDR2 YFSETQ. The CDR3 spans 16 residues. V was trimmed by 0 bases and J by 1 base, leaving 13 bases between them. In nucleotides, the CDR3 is TGCGCCAGCAGCTTGGCCGGCGGGACCAAGAACACTGAAGCTTTCTTT. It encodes CASSLAGGTKNTEAFF.

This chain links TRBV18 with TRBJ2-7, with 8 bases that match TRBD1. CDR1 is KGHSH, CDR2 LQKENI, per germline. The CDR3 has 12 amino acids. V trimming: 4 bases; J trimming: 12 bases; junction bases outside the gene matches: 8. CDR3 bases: TGTGCCAGCTCACTCCTTGGACAGGGTCGGTACTTC. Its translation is CASSLLGQGRYF.

CDR3 nucleotide sequence: TGTGCCAGCCCGAGAGGGAACTCCTACAATGAGCAGTTCTTC. Protein: CASPRGNSYNEQFF. The rearrangement uses TRBV2 and TRBJ2-1, with D tentatively TRBD2 (5 bases). Per germline, CDR1 SNHLY and CDR2 FYNNEI. CDR3 size: 14 residues. Trimming pared 8 bases from V and 0 bases from J, leaving 11 bases between.

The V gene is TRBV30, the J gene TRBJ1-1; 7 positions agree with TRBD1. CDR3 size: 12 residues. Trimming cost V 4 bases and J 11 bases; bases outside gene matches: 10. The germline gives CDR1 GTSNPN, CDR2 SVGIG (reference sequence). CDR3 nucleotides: TGTGCCTGGAAGAAACAGGGGTTGGTGGCTTTCTTT. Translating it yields CAWKKQGLVAFF.

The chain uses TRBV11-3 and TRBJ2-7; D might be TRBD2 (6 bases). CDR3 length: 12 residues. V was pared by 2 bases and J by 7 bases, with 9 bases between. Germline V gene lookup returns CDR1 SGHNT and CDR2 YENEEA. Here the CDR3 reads CASSLTRGEQYF. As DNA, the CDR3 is TGTGCCAGCAGCTTAACCCGGGGGGAGCAGTACTTC. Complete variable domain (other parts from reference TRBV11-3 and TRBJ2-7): EAGVVQSPRYKIIEKKQPVAFWCNPISGHNTLYWYLQNLGQGPELLIRYENEEAVDDSQLPKDRFSAERLKGVDSTLKIQPAELGDSAVYLCASSLTRGEQYFGPGTRLTVT.

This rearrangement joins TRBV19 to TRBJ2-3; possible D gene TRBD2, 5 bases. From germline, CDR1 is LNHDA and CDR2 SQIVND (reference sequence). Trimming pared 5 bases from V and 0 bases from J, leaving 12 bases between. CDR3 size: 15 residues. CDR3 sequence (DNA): TGTGCCAGTAGTTGGGGAGTCGCTAGCACAGATACGCAGTATTTT. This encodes CASSWGVASTDTQYF.

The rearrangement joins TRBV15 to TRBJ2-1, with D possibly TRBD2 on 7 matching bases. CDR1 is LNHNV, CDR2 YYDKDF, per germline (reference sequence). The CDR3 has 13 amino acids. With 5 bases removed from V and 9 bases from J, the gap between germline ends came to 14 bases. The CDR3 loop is CATSRSRGGEQFF. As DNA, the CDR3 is TGTGCCACCAGCCGCTCAAGGGGGGGTGAGCAGTTCTTC.

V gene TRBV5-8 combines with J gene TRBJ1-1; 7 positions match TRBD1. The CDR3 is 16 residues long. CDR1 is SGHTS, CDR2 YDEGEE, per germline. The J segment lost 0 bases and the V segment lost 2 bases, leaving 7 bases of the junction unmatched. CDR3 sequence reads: CASSFYQGEMNTEAFF. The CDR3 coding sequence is TGTGCCAGCAGCTTCTACCAGGGGGAGATGAACACTGAAGCTTTCTTT.

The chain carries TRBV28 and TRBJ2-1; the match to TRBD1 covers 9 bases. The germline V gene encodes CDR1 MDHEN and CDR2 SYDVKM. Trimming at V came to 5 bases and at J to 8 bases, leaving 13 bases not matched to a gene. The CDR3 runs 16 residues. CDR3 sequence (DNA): TGTGCCAGCAGTCCGAGCGGGACAGGGTTGCGTCATGAGCAGTTCTTC. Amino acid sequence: CASSPSGTGLRHEQFF.

CDR3 nucleotide sequence: TGTGCCAGCAGTTATTCGGGACTAGCGGGGAACACCGGGGAGCTGTTTTTT. Protein sequence: CASSYSGLAGNTGELFF. This chain connects TRBV6-2 or TRBV6-3 to TRBJ2-2; 12 bases line up with TRBD2. Looked up from germline, CDR1 is MNHEY and CDR2 is SVGEGT. CDR3 length equals 17 residues. With 3 bases clipped from V and 1 base from J, the junction kept 3 bases outside the gene matches.

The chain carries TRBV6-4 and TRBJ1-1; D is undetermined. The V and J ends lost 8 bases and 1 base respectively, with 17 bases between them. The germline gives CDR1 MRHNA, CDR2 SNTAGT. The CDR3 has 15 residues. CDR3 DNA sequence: TGTGCCAGCCGAGAGGGTCCATCGGGGAACACTGAAGCTTTCTTT. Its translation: CASREGPSGNTEAFF.

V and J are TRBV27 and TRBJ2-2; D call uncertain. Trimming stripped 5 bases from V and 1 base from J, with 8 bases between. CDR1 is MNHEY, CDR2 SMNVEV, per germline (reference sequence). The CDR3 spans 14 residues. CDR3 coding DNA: TGTGCCAGCAGTCGCGAAGAGAACACCGGGGAGCTGTTTTTT. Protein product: CASSREENTGELFF.

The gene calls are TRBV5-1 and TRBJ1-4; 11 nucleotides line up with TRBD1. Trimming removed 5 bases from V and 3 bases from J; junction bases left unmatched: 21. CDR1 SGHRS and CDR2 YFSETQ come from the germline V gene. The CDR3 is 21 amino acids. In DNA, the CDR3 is TGCGCCAGCAGGCTTGGATTGGGCGGGACAGGGGGACCAACCGCTAATGAAAAACTGTTTTTT. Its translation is CASRLGLGGTGGPTANEKLFF.

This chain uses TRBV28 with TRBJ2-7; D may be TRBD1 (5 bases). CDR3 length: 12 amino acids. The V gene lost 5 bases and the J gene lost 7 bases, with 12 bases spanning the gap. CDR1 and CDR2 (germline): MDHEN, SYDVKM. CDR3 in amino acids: CASSPPRGEQYF. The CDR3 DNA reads TGTGCCAGCAGTCCCCCAAGGGGAGAGCAGTACTTC.

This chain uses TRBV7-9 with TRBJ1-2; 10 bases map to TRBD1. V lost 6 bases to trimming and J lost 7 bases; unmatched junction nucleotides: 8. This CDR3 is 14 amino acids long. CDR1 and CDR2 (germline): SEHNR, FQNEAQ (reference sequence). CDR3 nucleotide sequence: TGTGCCAGCAGTAAGCTGGGACAGGGGCTTGGCTACACCTTC. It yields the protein CASSKLGQGLGYTF.